A selection of T cell receptor beta chains follows, all from one sample in a study of OX40 agonist ivuxolimab in advanced cancers. Clones were sequenced by immunoSEQ multiplex PCR, and TCRdb holds only the in-frame ones, with some missing. The sample yields approximately 90,000 clones, roughly nine tenths seen once. The specimen comprised CD4+ or CD8+ T cells sorted from blood, sampled in a trial of the OX40 agonist ivuxolimab. The source is an adult with an advanced solid tumor such as melanoma, head and neck, liver or kidney cancer. Both conserved end residues are part of each CDR3. The D gene is left open where the match is weak. Clone size is stated in some rows and not others, as once, few, many or a class when expanded.

>NA|TRBJ1-4|NA|TRBV6-5
TGTGCCAGCAGGATTGCAACTAATGAAAAACTGTTTTTT
CASRIATNEKLFF
>NA|TRBJ2-7|TRBD2|TRBV6-9
TGTGCCAGCAGTTCCACCGGACTAGCTAACCTTTACGAGCAGTACTTC
CASSSTGLANLYEQYF
>NA|TRBJ2-1|NA|TRBV14
TGTGCCAGCAGGATGGGTGGAGTTTACAATGAGCAGTTCTTC
CASRMGGVYNEQFF
>NA|TRBJ2-1|NA|TRBV4-1
TGCGCCAGCAGATCCGGGGGCGATGAGCAGTTCTTC
CASRSGGDEQFF
>NA|TRBJ2-7|NA|TRBV20-1
TGCAGTGCTAGCGCCCTCTACGAGCAGTACTTC
CSASALYEQYF
>NA|TRBJ2-7|TRBD1|TRBV5-6
TGTGCCAGCAGCACGGGACAGGGGAAGGACGAGCAGTACTTC
CASSTGQGKDEQYF
>NA|TRBJ1-4|TRBD1|TRBV6-5
TGTGCCAGCAGCCCCTGGACAGGAGGTGAAAAACTGTTTTTT
CASSPWTGGEKLFF
>NA|TRBJ2-3|TRBD1|TRBV2
TGTGCCAGCAGTGTCACAGGGGGCCAGGGGACGCAGTATTTT
CASSVTGGQGTQYF
>NA|TRBJ2-3|NA|TRBV29-1
TGCAGCGTCTTCTCGGGCGGCCCAGATACGCAGTATTTT
CSVFSGGPDTQYF
>NA|TRBJ2-7|NA|TRBV27
TGTGCCAGCAGGGAGAGCCCGAAAGAGCAGTACTTC
CASRESPKEQYF
>once|TRBJ1-1|NA|TRBV6-5
TGTGCCAGCGGCGACACCCGGATGAACACTGAAGCTTTCTTT
CASGDTRMNTEAFF
>NA|TRBJ2-7|TRBD2|TRBV25-1
TGTGCCAGCAGTGCCCTTGCCGGCGGGAGTTACGAGCAGTACTTC
CASSALAGGSYEQYF
>NA|TRBJ1-5|NA|TRBV7-2
TGTGCCAGCAGCCCCTGGATGGGTCAGCCCCAGCATTTT
CASSPWMGQPQHF
>NA|TRBJ2-6|NA|TRBV19
TGTGCCAGTAAGGGGGAGGCTGGGGCCAACGTCCTGACTTTC
CASKGEAGANVLTF
>NA|TRBJ1-1|NA|TRBV6-5
TGTGCCAGCAGTCCGAGGAGGGTAGGTACTGAAGCTTTCTTT
CASSPRRVGTEAFF
>NA|TRBJ2-7|TRBD2|TRBV10-2
TGCGCCAGCAGCCAGGCCTCTAGCGGGAACTCCTACGAGCAGTACTTC
CASSQASSGNSYEQYF
>few|TRBJ1-4|NA|TRBV4-1
TGCGCCAGCAGCCAACTGGCCCGTTACGGGGAAGAAAAACTGTTTTTT
CASSQLARYGEEKLFF
>NA|TRBJ2-7|TRBD2|TRBV11-3
TGTGCCAGCAGCCTTACTAGCGCCGACTACGAGCAGTACTTC
CASSLTSADYEQYF
>few|TRBJ1-4|NA|TRBV28
TGTGCCAGCAGTTTAACGGTGGGACACCTTCATTTT
CASSLTVGHLHF
>NA|TRBJ2-7|TRBD1|TRBV27
TGTGCCACCCGACAGGGACCGGGAACGATCTACGAGCAGTACTTC
CATRQGPGTIYEQYF
>few|TRBJ1-5|NA|TRBV7-3
TGTGCCAGCAGCTTACTTCAGGGTCAGCCCCAGCATTTT
CASSLLQGQPQHF
>NA|TRBJ2-7|NA|TRBV30
TGTGCCTGGAGTGTCTCAGCCCCAAACGAGCAGTACTTC
CAWSVSAPNEQYF
>NA|TRBJ2-7|NA|TRBV4-2
TGTGCCAGCAGCCAAAGTGGGCCCTACGAGCAGTACTTC
CASSQSGPYEQYF
>NA|TRBJ2-3|NA|TRBV5-6
TGTGCCAGCAGCTTGTCCCCTGCCGCAGATACGCAGTATTTT
CASSLSPAADTQYF
>NA|TRBJ1-2|NA|TRBV27
TGTGCCAGCAGTTCAGGGGACGGCTACACCTTC
CASSSGDGYTF
>once|TRBJ1-1|NA|TRBV19
TGTGCCTCTGGACAGCCGAACACTGAAGCTTTCTTT
CASGQPNTEAFF
>NA|TRBJ1-1|NA|TRBV6-5
TGTGCCAGCAGTTACTACGTGAACACTGAAGCTTTCTTT
CASSYYVNTEAFF
>NA|TRBJ2-1|TRBD2|TRBV6-4
TGTGCCAGCAGTGCCACTAGCGGGAGCTTAGATGAGCAGTTCTTC
CASSATSGSLDEQFF
>NA|TRBJ1-2|NA|TRBV27
TGTGCCAGCAGCCCTTTGGACGGAACAGTCTATGGCTACACCTTC
CASSPLDGTVYGYTF
>once|TRBJ2-7|NA|TRBV13
TGTGCCAGCAGCCGGGGACCGTTACTCACCTACGAGCAGTACTTC
CASSRGPLLTYEQYF
>few|TRBJ1-1|NA|TRBV30
TGTGCCTGGAGTGGGGGACAAGAAGCTTTCTTT
CAWSGGQEAFF
>NA|TRBJ2-7|TRBD2|TRBV9
TGTGCCAGCAGCGAGGGACTAGCGGACTACTACGAGCAGTACTTC
CASSEGLADYYEQYF
>NA|TRBJ2-5|TRBD2|TRBV7-3
TGTGCCAGCAGCCTAGCGGGCCCAGGGCTGGAGACCCAGTACTTC
CASSLAGPGLETQYF
>NA|TRBJ2-2|NA|TRBV15
TGTGCCACCAGGCCCGGGACGACGGGCGGGGAGCTGTTTTTT
CATRPGTTGGELFF
>NA|TRBJ2-2|NA|TRBV5-1
TGCGCCAGCATCCCGGACCTAGCGAGAGGCACCGGGGAGCTGTTTTTT
CASIPDLARGTGELFF
>NA|TRBJ2-7|TRBD1|TRBV28
TGTGCCAGCAGTTCGGGACAGTCCTACGAGCAGTACTTC
CASSSGQSYEQYF
>NA|TRBJ2-1|NA|TRBV6-5
TGTGCCAGCAGTTACTTTTCTAGCCCAGGCTATGAGCAGTTCTTC
CASSYFSSPGYEQFF
>NA|TRBJ1-1|TRBD1|TRBV19
TGTGCCAGTAGTGCCTCGGGACAGGGGCAATCTGAAGCTTTCTTT
CASSASGQGQSEAFF
>NA|TRBJ2-7|TRBD2|TRBV7-2
TGTGCCAGCAGCTTAGCGCAGTTAGCGGGACACGAGCAGTACTTC
CASSLAQLAGHEQYF
>NA|TRBJ2-7|TRBD1|TRBV6-1
TGTGCCAGCAGACAGGGGGCAGCCTACGAGCAGTACTTC
CASRQGAAYEQYF
>NA|TRBJ1-3|NA|TRBV30
TGTGCCTGGATAACAGGGGGAAACACCATATATTTT
CAWITGGNTIYF
>NA|TRBJ2-4|NA|TRBV6-6
TGTGCCAGCAGTCCCGGACTTCACCTAGCCAAAAACATTCAGTACTTC
CASSPGLHLAKNIQYF
>NA|TRBJ1-1|NA|TRBV20-1
TGCAGTGCTTTTCAAGGAGGGGAAGCTTTCTTT
CSAFQGGEAFF
>NA|TRBJ1-5|NA|TRBV4-1
TGCGCCAGCAGCCAAGCACAGGCTTATAGCAATCAGCCCCAGCATTTT
CASSQAQAYSNQPQHF
>NA|TRBJ2-1|TRBD1|TRBV15
TGTGCCACCAGCAGTGTCCTCCCCGGGACAGGGGCCCATGAGCAGTTCTTC
CATSSVLPGTGAHEQFF
>NA|TRBJ1-1|TRBD1|TRBV27
TGTGCCAGCAGTGCCCTTACAGGGGTGAACACTGAAGCTTTCTTT
CASSALTGVNTEAFF
>once|TRBJ2-4|NA|TRBV10-1
TGCGCCAGCAGCCCCGGTGGAGGAAACATTCAGTACTTC
CASSPGGGNIQYF
>NA|TRBJ2-1|NA|TRBV9
TGTGCCAGCAGCCCCAATCTAGCGCCCTCCTACAATGAGCAGTTCTTC
CASSPNLAPSYNEQFF
>NA|TRBJ2-6|NA|TRBV7-6
TGTGCCAGCAGCCCTCCAAACCTCTCTGGGGCCAACGTCCTGACTTTC
CASSPPNLSGANVLTF
>NA|TRBJ2-7|NA|TRBV7-8
TGTGCCAGCAGCTATGCAGGGGGGTCCTACGAGCAGTACTTC
CASSYAGGSYEQYF
>NA|TRBJ2-1|NA|TRBV11-2
TGTGCCAGCAGCCTCCTTAGAGATGAGCAGTTCTTC
CASSLLRDEQFF